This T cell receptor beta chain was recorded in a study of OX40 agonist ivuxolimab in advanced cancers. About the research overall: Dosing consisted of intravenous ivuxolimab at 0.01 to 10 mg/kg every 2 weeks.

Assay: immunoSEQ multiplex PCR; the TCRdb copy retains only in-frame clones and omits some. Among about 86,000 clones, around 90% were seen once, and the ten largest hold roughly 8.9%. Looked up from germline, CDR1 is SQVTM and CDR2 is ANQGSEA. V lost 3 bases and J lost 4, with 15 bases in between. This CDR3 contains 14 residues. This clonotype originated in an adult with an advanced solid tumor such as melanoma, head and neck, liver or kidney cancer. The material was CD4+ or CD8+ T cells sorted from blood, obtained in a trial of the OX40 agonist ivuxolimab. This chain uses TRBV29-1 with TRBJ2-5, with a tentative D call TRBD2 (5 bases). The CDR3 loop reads CSVEGREGLETQYF. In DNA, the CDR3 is TGCAGCGTTGAGGGTCGGGAAGGGCTAGAGACCCAGTACTTC.